This T cell receptor beta chain was documented in a study of T cells in Graves' hyperthyroidism and ophthalmopathy. From RNA transcripts, TCR beta CDR3 regions were amplified. During a first-round RT-PCR of the TCR CDR3, the HTBI primer set was used. TCRdb independently ran MiXCR on the multiplex PCR reads; one entry per CDR3 protein. The table has about 360,000 distinct CDR3 sequences, about 13% seen once. A few counts support this clonotype. The source of this sequence is a man aged 25-40 years with Graves' hyperthyroidism that later progressed to Graves' ophthalmopathy. The specimen sequenced was blood.

The CDR3 protein is CASSINGGADTQYF. CDR3 DNA sequence: TGTGCCAGTAGTATAAACGGGGGGGCAGATACGCAGTATTTT. J is TRBJ2-3 and V is TRBV19, with 8 nucleotides matching TRBD2. The trim removed 2 bases at V and 4 bases at J, leaving 2 bases unmatched. In germline, CDR1 is LNHDA, CDR2 SQIVND (reference sequence). The CDR3 has 14 residues.